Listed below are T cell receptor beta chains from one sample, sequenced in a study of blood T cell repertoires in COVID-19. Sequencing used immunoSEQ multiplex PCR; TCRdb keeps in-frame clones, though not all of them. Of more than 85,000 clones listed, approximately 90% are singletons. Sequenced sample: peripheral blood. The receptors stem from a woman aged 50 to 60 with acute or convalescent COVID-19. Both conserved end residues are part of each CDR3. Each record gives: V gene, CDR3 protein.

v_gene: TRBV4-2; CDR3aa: CASSQEWRGNNEQFF
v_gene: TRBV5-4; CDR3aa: CASSLEGGDYGYTF
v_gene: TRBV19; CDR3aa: CASSPSGTHTYNEQFF
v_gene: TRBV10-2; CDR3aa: CASSGSGRDYNEQFF
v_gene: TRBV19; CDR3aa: CASSILSGEQYF
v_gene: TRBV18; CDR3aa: CASSPQEDRGLSPLHF
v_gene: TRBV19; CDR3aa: CASRGQSDTGELFF
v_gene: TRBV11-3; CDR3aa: CASSFTGNEQYF
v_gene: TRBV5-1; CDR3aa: CASSLAGMTGEKLFF
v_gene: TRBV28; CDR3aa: CASSLPRYRHEQYF
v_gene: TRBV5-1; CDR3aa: CASSGGRVTDTQYF